This T cell receptor (beta chain) was captured by sequencing in a study of blood T cell repertoires in COVID-19. Study as a whole: T cells, B-cell-depleted T cells, or PBMCs provided the cDNA or gDNA that served as material.

This clone appeared a few times. Distinct nucleotide sequences in the sample also encode this CDR3. Original processing notes: Reference gene primer amplification gave nucleated cell count estimates. Assay: immunoSEQ multiplex PCR; the TCRdb copy retains only in-frame clones and omits some. V, J and clone size are taken as reported in that table, and D and trimming were inferred from the DNA itself. The table lists about 150,000 clones, about four fifths of them singletons, with roughly 0.6% in the top ten. With 0 bases clipped from V and 0 bases from J, the junction kept 2 bases outside the gene matches. Germline CDR1 is SGHRS and CDR2 is YFSETQ. CDR3 size: 15 residues.

This chain uses TRBV5-1 with TRBJ2-7; TRBD2 matches at 8 bases. The origin of this receptor is a man in his sixties with acute or convalescent COVID-19. The source material was peripheral blood. CDR3 sequence: CASSLVLAGSYEQYF. The CDR3 DNA is TGCGCCAGCAGCTTGGTCCTAGCGGGCTCCTACGAGCAGTACTTC.